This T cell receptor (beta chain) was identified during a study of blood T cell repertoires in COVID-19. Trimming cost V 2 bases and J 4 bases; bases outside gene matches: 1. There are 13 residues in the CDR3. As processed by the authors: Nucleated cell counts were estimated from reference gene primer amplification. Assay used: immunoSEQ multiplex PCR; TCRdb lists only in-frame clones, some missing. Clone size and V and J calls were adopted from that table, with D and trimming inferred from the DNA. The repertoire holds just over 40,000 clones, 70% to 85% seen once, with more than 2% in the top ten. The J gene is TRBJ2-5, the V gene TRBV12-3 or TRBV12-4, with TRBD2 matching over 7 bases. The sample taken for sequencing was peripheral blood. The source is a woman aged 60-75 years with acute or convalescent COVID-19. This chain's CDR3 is CASSLRLAETQYF. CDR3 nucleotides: TGTGCCAGCAGTTTAAGACTAGCAGAGACCCAGTACTTC.